The source of this T cell receptor (beta chain) is a study of post-analysis software for immune sequencing data. Study observations and caveats: Four or five TRBV segments were more frequent in patients than controls; TRBV5-6, TRBV5-1 and TRBV20-1 belonged to this group.

This clonotype was seen at least ten times. What it binds is not known. V was trimmed by 0 bases and J by 0 bases, leaving 12 bases between them. The CDR3 loop spans 16 amino acids. Looked up from germline, CDR1 is DFQATT and CDR2 is SNEGSKA (reference sequence). cDNA libraries for TCR beta contained unique molecular identifiers. Via MiXCR, TCRdb re-called the PCR reads, giving one row per CDR3 protein. The data contain hundreds of thousands of distinct CDR3 sequences, roughly 30% of them seen just once; the ten biggest clones take up more than 0.55%. The sequencing input was blood. The receptor was derived from a girl between 5 and 17 years old with multiple sclerosis. This chain uses TRBV20-1 with TRBJ1-5, with no clear D. CDR3 protein: CSARDLLGPSNQPQHF. CDR3 nucleotides: TGCAGTGCTAGAGATCTCCTAGGTCCTAGCAATCAGCCCCAGCATTTT.